These 3 T cell receptor beta chains originate from one sample sequenced in a study of blood T cell repertoires in COVID-19. Generated by immunoSEQ multiplex PCR, the TCRdb table keeps only in-frame clones and is missing some. Of fewer than 250,000 clones listed, about 85% are singletons. Material for sequencing was peripheral blood. The receptors come from a woman in her sixties or seventies with active or convalescent COVID-19.

V gene TRBV7-2 combines with J gene TRBJ2-3, with TRBD2 identical over 11 bases. The V gene end was trimmed by 0 bases and the J gene end by 2 bases; junction bases not matched to a gene: 4. CDR3 size: 17 residues. Germline lookup yields CDR1 SGHTA and CDR2 FQGNSA. The CDR3 is CASSLAMGLAVTDTQYF. CDR3 in DNA: TGTGCCAGCAGCTTAGCTATGGGACTAGCGGTCACAGATACGCAGTATTTT.

This clone was seen a single time. The CDR3 sequence: CASSGGTSGRAYNEQFF. The CDR3 nucleotides are TGTGCCAGCAGTGGGGGGACTAGCGGGAGGGCCTACAATGAGCAGTTCTTC. This sequence joins TRBV27 and TRBJ2-1; 16 bases agree with TRBD2. The ends lost 5 bases at V and 2 bases at J; junction bases unmatched: 3. CDR1 is MNHEY and CDR2 is SMNVEV in the germline V gene (reference sequence). The CDR3 sequence is 17 residues long.

This clone was detected a few times. The rearrangement uses TRBV4-2 and TRBJ1-3; TRBD1 agrees at 9 bases. Germline V lookup: CDR1 LGHNA, CDR2 YNFKEQ. Germline trimming cut 0 bases from V and 0 bases from J; bases unmatched to any gene: 3. CDR3 size: 17 residues. The CDR3 region is CASSQEGQGFSGNTIYF. CDR3 in DNA: TGTGCCAGCAGCCAAGAGGGACAGGGTTTCTCTGGAAACACCATATATTTT.